This record looks at one TCR beta chain sequence and its context. The CDR3 length is 15 residues. Methods used by the authors: Cell counts per sample came from amplifying reference gene primers. Only in-frame clones appear in the TCRdb table, and some are missing; sequencing was by immunoSEQ multiplex PCR. V, J and clone size are those of that table, while D and trimming were read from the DNA. The top ten clones hold over 9.5% of a sample with about 64,000 clones, 75% to 90% of them seen once. The data were obtained in a study of blood T cell repertoires in COVID-19. At the level of the study: COVID-19 samples collected from the United States, Italy and Spain covered acute and convalescent phases. Sources were T cells, B-cell-depleted T cells, or PBMCs; the material itself was cDNA or gDNA.

Sample: peripheral blood. V and J are TRBV21-1 and TRBJ2-7; the table's D call, TRBD1, was not checked against the DNA. TRBV21-1 is designated a pseudogene. The clonotype comes from a human donor in a cohort sampled during active COVID-19. The CDR3: CASSKGGRDSYEQYV. CDR3 DNA sequence: TGTGCCAGCAGCAAAGGGGGACGGGACAGCTACGAGCAGTACGTC.